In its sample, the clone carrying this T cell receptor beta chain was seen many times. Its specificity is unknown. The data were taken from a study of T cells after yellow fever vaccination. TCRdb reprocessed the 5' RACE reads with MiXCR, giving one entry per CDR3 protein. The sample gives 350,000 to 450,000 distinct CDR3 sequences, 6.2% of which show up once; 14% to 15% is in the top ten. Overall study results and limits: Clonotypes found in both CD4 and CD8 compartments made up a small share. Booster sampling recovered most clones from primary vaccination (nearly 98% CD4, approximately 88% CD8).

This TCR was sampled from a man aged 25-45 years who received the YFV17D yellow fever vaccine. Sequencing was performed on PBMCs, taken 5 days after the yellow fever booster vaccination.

For the CDR3, the DNA is TGCAGTGCTAGAGTAGTAGCGGGAGTGGCAGATACGCAGTATTTT. This gives the protein CSARVVAGVADTQYF. V is TRBV20-1 and J is TRBJ2-3; 9 bases agree with TRBD2. The germline V gene encodes CDR1 DFQATT and CDR2 SNEGSKA (reference sequence). V shed 1 base and J 4 bases; nucleotides not matched to a gene: 6. CDR3 size: 15 residues.